The next 24 T cell receptor beta chains were all read from a single sample in a study of cytomegalovirus exposure and HLA in healthy donors. Researchers ran the PCR with 60 Vbeta and 13 Jbeta primers. Profiled with immunoSEQ multiplex PCR; TCRdb holds only in-frame clones, not every one. The data contain approximately 150,000 clones, 65% to 90% of them singletons. Sequenced sample: PBMCs. These receptors all stem from a male donor in good health and CMV-seronegative.

V usage is TRBV19 and J usage is TRBJ1-1; TRBD1 might be the D (6 bases). The CDR3 runs 14 residues. CDR1 is LNHDA, CDR2 SQIVND, per germline (reference sequence). V lost 4 bases and J 2 bases, leaving 11 bases between the germline ends. CDR3 amino acids: CASSRRGTNTEAFF. The DNA of the CDR3 is TGTGCCAGTAGTAGGAGAGGGACAAACACTGAAGCTTTCTTT.

This clone occurred once. The chain uses TRBV7-9 and TRBJ2-7, with 7 bases identical to TRBD2. There are 16 residues in the CDR3. V trimming: 3 bases; J trimming: 6 bases; junction bases outside the gene matches: 14. Germline loops: CDR1 SEHNR, CDR2 FQNEAQ (reference sequence). The chain's CDR3 is CASSLNRGGGKGEQYF. DNA for the CDR3: TGTGCCAGCAGCTTGAACCGCGGGGGTGGTAAGGGCGAGCAGTACTTC. The entire variable domain, with the rest obtained from reference TRBV7-9 and TRBJ2-7, is as follows: DTGVSQNPRHKITKRGQNVTFRCDPISEHNRLYWYRQTLGQGPEFLTYFQNEAQLEKSRLLSDRFSAERPKGSFSTLEIQRTEQGDSAMYLCASSLNRGGGKGEQYFGPGTRLTVT.

The chain has TRBV6-1 and TRBJ1-2; 9 nucleotides match TRBD1. CDR1 MNHNS and CDR2 SASEGT come from the germline V gene. This CDR3 region has 15 residues. Losses at the gene ends were 7 bases for V and 4 bases for J; bases not matched to a gene: 10. The chain's CDR3 is CASIPGQGPVYGYTF. In nucleotides, the CDR3 is TGTGCCAGCATCCCGGGACAGGGCCCTGTCTATGGCTACACCTTC.

This chain connects TRBV7-2 to TRBJ2-7; 12 nucleotides align to TRBD2. The length of the CDR3 is 16 residues. Germline V gene lookup returns CDR1 SGHTA and CDR2 FQGNSA. V shed 4 bases, J shed 3 bases, and the junction held 7 bases outside the gene matches. CDR3 sequence: CASSSRTSGAFYEQYF. CDR3 DNA: TGTGCCAGCAGCTCCAGGACTAGCGGGGCCTTCTACGAGCAGTACTTC.

The V call is TRBV7-2, the J call TRBJ1-1; TRBD1 might be the D (6 bases). Germline V CDR1 and CDR2: SGHTA, FQGNSA. This CDR3 spans 15 amino acids. The ends were cut back, 5 bases at V and 6 bases at J, with 19 bases in the middle. CDR3 sequence: CASSATSQGNAEAFF. CDR3 sequence (DNA): TGTGCCAGCAGCGCCACCTCACAGGGCAACGCTGAAGCTTTCTTT.

CDR3 sequence reads: CATSRARQGLAEAFF. The CDR3 DNA follows: TGTGCCACCAGCAGGGCGCGACAGGGGCTCGCTGAAGCTTTCTTT. The J gene is TRBJ1-1, the V gene TRBV15; 8 bases are shared with TRBD1. Unmatched junction bases numbered 9, after V lost 3 bases and J lost 6 bases. Germline V gene sequence: CDR1 LNHNV, CDR2 YYDKDF (reference sequence). This CDR3 is 15 amino acids long.

The V gene is TRBV9, the J gene TRBJ1-1; the D is unclear. Trimming removed 3 bases from V and 4 bases from J, with 16 bases in between. CDR1 and CDR2 from the germline V gene are SGDLS and YYNGEE. The CDR3 loop spans 15 amino acids. CDR3 sequence (DNA): TGTGCCAGCAGCGCCCACGGGGATGAGGGCACTGAAGCTTTCTTT. It yields the protein CASSAHGDEGTEAFF.

The chain is built from TRBV25-1 and TRBJ1-1; D is possibly TRBD1 (6 bases). The CDR3 totals 15 residues. V was trimmed by 5 bases and J by 3 bases, leaving 16 bases between them. From germline, CDR1 is MGHDK and CDR2 SYGVNS. CDR3 protein: CASSSLGTPYTEAFF. The CDR3 bases are TGTGCCAGCAGTTCTCTCGGGACACCGTACACTGAAGCTTTCTTT. The full variable domain, rest sourced from reference TRBV25-1 and TRBJ1-1, is EADIYQTPRYLVIGTGKKITLECSQTMGHDKMYWYQQDPGMELHLIHYSYGVNSTEKGDLSSESTVSRIRTEHFPLTLESARPSHTSQYLCASSSLGTPYTEAFFGQGTRLTVV.

This chain connects TRBV29-1 to TRBJ1-1; D may be TRBD1 (6 bases). Germline V lookup: CDR1 SQVTM, CDR2 ANQGSEA. Trimming removed 2 bases from V and 2 bases from J, with 12 bases in between. This CDR3 region has 14 residues. CDR3 nucleotide sequence: TGCAGCGTTGAAAGGGGGGGGGTAAACACTGAAGCTTTCTTT. Protein: CSVERGGVNTEAFF.

This clone was seen a few times. The chain combines TRBV19 with TRBJ2-2, with 11 bases that match TRBD2. The CDR3 has 14 amino acids. Germline-derived CDR1 and CDR2 are LNHDA and SQIVND (reference sequence). The ends lost 6 bases at V and 5 bases at J; junction bases unmatched: 2. CDR3 DNA sequence: TGTGCCAGTAGGGGACTAGCGGTTACCGGGGAGCTGTTTTTT. This gives the protein CASRGLAVTGELFF.

This clone was detected a few times. J is TRBJ1-1 and V is TRBV4-3; TRBD1 matches at 10 bases. CDR3 length equals 15 residues. Germline CDR1 reads LGHNA; CDR2 reads YSLEER. Trimming removed 4 bases from V and 3 bases from J; junction bases left unmatched: 5. The CDR3 loop reads CASSPRTGGDTEAFF. The CDR3 DNA sequence: TGCGCCAGCAGCCCACGGACAGGGGGGGACACTGAAGCTTTCTTT.

J is TRBJ1-2 and V is TRBV5-1; the match to TRBD1 covers 10 bases. V shed 0 bases and J 3 bases; nucleotides not matched to a gene: 8. Germline assignment: CDR1 SGHRS and CDR2 YFSETQ. This CDR3 region has 17 residues. CDR3 amino acids: CASSLGPDRGKDYGYTF. The CDR3 DNA sequence: TGCGCCAGCAGCTTGGGGCCGGACAGGGGGAAGGACTATGGCTACACCTTC.

The rearrangement uses TRBV5-1 and TRBJ2-6; 8 bases match TRBD1. The germline V gene has CDR1 SGHRS and CDR2 YFSETQ. Trimming removed 2 bases from V and 0 bases from J; junction bases left unmatched: 4. The CDR3 totals 17 residues. The CDR3 region has the DNA TGCGCCAGCAGCTTTCAGGGGGCCTCCTCTGGGGCCAACGTCCTGACTTTC. Its translation is CASSFQGASSGANVLTF.

The chain couples TRBV11-2 to TRBJ1-1; TRBD1 aligns across 9 bases. Germline CDR1 and CDR2: SGHAT and FQNNGV. Trimming took 5 bases from V and 5 from J; bases not matched to a gene: 6. The CDR3 has 14 amino acids. CDR3 sequence: CASSRDRVETEAFF. Written as DNA, the CDR3 is TGTGCCAGCAGCCGGGACAGGGTTGAGACTGAAGCTTTCTTT.

This clone was counted only a few times. The CDR3 loop is CASTFHGGPLGAGELFF. The CDR3 bases are TGCGCCAGCACCTTCCACGGGGGGCCCCTTGGCGCCGGGGAGCTGTTTTTT. The chain couples TRBV5-1 to TRBJ2-2; TRBD2 might be the D (7 bases). The ends were cut back, 6 bases at V and 6 bases at J, with 24 bases in the middle. This CDR3 is 17 amino acids long. CDR1 and CDR2 from the germline V gene are SGHRS and YFSETQ. Filled out from reference TRBV5-1 and TRBJ2-2, the complete variable domain reads KAGVTQTPRYLIKTRGQQVTLSCSPISGHRSVSWYQQTPGQGLQFLFEYFSETQRNKGNFPGRFSGRQFSNSRSEMNVSTLELGDSALYLCASTFHGGPLGAGELFFGEGSRLTVL.

The chain joins TRBV5-4 to TRBJ1-2; D unresolved. Trimming left V 6 bases short and J 3 bases short, with 12 bases between. The CDR3 sequence is 13 residues long. Per germline, CDR1 SGHNT and CDR2 YYREEE (reference sequence). CDR3 sequence reads: CASNLYGDYGYTF. DNA of the CDR3: TGTGCCAGCAACTTATATGGAGACTATGGCTACACCTTC.

This sequence joins TRBV30 and TRBJ2-3; TRBD2 matches 9 bases. Germline values: CDR1 GTSNPN, CDR2 SVGIG (reference sequence). The CDR3 loop spans 12 amino acids. The J segment lost 6 bases and the V segment lost 5 bases, leaving 3 bases of the junction unmatched. The CDR3 reads CAWGTSMDTQYF. The CDR3 bases are TGTGCCTGGGGGACTAGCATGGATACGCAGTATTTT.

The V gene is TRBV7-2, the J gene TRBJ2-7; 7 nucleotides align to TRBD1. With 1 base clipped from V and 2 bases from J, the junction kept 5 bases outside the gene matches. CDR3 size: 15 residues. Germline lookup yields CDR1 SGHTA and CDR2 FQGNSA. The CDR3 protein is CASSLDSGQAYEQYF. In DNA form, the CDR3 reads TGTGCCAGCAGCTTAGACTCCGGACAGGCCTACGAGCAGTACTTC.

The gene calls are TRBV18 and TRBJ2-2; 7 positions agree with TRBD1. Per the germline V gene, CDR1 is KGHSH and CDR2 is LQKENI. The CDR3 extends over 16 amino acids. Losses at the gene ends were 6 bases for V and 0 bases for J; bases not matched to a gene: 7. For the CDR3, the DNA is TGTGCCAGCTCCCAGGGACAGCTAGCGAACACCGGGGAGCTGTTTTTT. This translates into CASSQGQLANTGELFF.

This clone was detected only once. The chain joins TRBV11-1 to TRBJ1-2, with 10 positions matching TRBD1. There are 13 residues in the CDR3. V was clipped by 5 bases and J by 14 bases; unmatched bases: 11. From germline, CDR1 is SGHAT and CDR2 FQDESV (reference sequence). The CDR3 sequence is CASSLFGTGERTF. CDR3 in DNA: TGTGCCAGCAGCCTATTTGGGACAGGGGAAAGAACCTTC.

This sequence joins TRBV5-6 and TRBJ2-1, with 10 bases fitting TRBD2. The CDR3 has 17 residues. J lost 6 bases, V lost 0 bases, and 9 bases had no gene match. Per germline, CDR1 SGHDT and CDR2 YYEEEE. The CDR3: CASSLVRQRGGPNEQFF. In DNA form, the CDR3 reads TGTGCCAGCAGCTTGGTTCGCCAGCGGGGGGGCCCCAATGAGCAGTTCTTC.

This clone has only one observation. The chain has TRBV15 and TRBJ1-1; D is possibly TRBD1 (5 bases). V lost 0 bases to trimming and J lost 0 bases, with 11 bases between them. The CDR3 is made up of 16 amino acids. Per the germline V gene, CDR1 is LNHNV and CDR2 is YYDKDF (reference sequence). CDR3 nucleotide sequence: TGTGCCACCAGCAGAGATGTCGGACACATGAACACTGAAGCTTTCTTT. As protein: CATSRDVGHMNTEAFF.

This sequence joins TRBV7-9 and TRBJ2-5; TRBD1 matches at 11 bases. V shed 6 bases and J 1 base; nucleotides not matched to a gene: 7. Germline V CDR1 and CDR2: SEHNR, FQNEAQ (reference sequence). The length of the CDR3 is 16 residues. CDR3 sequence: CASRRTGGKSQETQYF. CDR3 coding DNA: TGTGCCAGCAGAAGGACAGGGGGCAAGTCCCAAGAGACCCAGTACTTC.

This chain connects TRBV4-3 to TRBJ2-1, with TRBD2 as a possible D gene (5 bases). Germline V CDR1 and CDR2: LGHNA, YSLEER. V shed 0 bases and J shed 5 bases, with 5 bases lying between them. The CDR3 sequence is 13 residues long. DNA of the CDR3: TGCGCCAGCAGCCAAGAGGGAGACAATGAGCAGTTCTTC. Protein sequence: CASSQEGDNEQFF.